The clone carrying this T cell receptor (beta chain) was seen ten or more times. These data come from a study of blood T cells in healthy people across ages. This CDR3 contains 13 residues. The germline CDR1 and CDR2 sequences are SQVTM and ANQGSEA. The V gene lost 4 bases and the J gene lost 7 bases, with 16 bases spanning the gap. Each of the donors had 9 to 10 milliliters of peripheral blood drawn into EDTA-treated Vacutainer tubes. It was with a sample-barcoded 5' primer and a J-beta primer mix that a second PCR of about 6 to 11 cycles was run. TCRdb passed the 5' RACE reads through MiXCR, listing each CDR3 protein once. The sample lists about 1.1 million distinct CDR3 sequences, roughly two fifths occurring once.

V is TRBV29-1 and J is TRBJ1-2, with a weak D call TRBD1 (6 bases). The TCR was taken from a man aged 18 to 29 in good health. Sequenced material: blood. CDR3 sequence: CSVVPTGGPGYTF. CDR3 DNA sequence: TGCAGCGTTGTACCGACAGGAGGCCCTGGCTACACCTTC.